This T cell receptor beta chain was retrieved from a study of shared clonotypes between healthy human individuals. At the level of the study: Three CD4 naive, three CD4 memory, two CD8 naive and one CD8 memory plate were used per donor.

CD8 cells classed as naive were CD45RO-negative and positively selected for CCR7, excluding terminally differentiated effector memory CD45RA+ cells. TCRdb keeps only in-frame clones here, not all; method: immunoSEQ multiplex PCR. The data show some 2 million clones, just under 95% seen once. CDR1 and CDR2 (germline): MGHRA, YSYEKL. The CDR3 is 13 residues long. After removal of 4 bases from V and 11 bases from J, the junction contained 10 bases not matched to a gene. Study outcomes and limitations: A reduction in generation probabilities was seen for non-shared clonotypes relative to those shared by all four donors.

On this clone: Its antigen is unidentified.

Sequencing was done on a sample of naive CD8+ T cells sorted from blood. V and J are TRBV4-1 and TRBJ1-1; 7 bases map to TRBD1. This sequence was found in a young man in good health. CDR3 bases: TGCGCCAGCAGCCGCGTTGACAGGGCGTTGGCTTTCTTT. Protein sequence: CASSRVDRALAFF.